The T cell receptor (beta chain) under discussion was sequenced for a study of blood T cell repertoires in COVID-19. Study-wide context: Whether acute or convalescent, the COVID-19 samples came from the United States, Italy and Spain. The cDNA or gDNA used as material had been derived from T cells, B-cell-depleted T cells, or PBMCs.

As processed by the authors: Estimation of nucleated cell counts relied on the amplification of reference gene primers. Only in-frame clones appear in the TCRdb table, and some are missing; sequencing was by immunoSEQ multiplex PCR. V and J calls and clone size are those listed in that table; D and trimming were worked out from the DNA. This table holds roughly 300,000 clones, 65% to 90% found once. This clone has just a few counts. J lost 7 bases, V lost 4 bases, and 6 bases had no gene match. Germline assignment: CDR1 SGHDN and CDR2 FVKESK. The CDR3 runs 15 residues. The clonotype comes from a human donor in a cohort sampled during active COVID-19. The chain joins TRBV14 to TRBJ2-2; 10 bases map to TRBD2. The material sequenced was peripheral blood. The CDR3 bases are TGTGCCAGCAGCCCCTTAGCGGGAGGTGGCGGGGAGCTGTTTTTT. Its translation is CASSPLAGGGGELFF.